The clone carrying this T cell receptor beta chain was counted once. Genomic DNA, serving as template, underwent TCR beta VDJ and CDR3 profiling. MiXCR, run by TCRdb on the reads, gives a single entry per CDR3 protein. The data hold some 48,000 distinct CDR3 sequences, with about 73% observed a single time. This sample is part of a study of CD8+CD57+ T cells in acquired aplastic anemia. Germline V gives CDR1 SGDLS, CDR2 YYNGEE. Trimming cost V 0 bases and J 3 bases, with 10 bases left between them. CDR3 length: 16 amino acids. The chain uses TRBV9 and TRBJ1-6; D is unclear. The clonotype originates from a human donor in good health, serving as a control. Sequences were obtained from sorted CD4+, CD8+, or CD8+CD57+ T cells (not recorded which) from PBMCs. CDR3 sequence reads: CASSVGGGNYNSPLHF. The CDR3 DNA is TGTGCCAGCAGCGTAGGGGGAGGCAACTATAATTCACCCCTCCACTTT.